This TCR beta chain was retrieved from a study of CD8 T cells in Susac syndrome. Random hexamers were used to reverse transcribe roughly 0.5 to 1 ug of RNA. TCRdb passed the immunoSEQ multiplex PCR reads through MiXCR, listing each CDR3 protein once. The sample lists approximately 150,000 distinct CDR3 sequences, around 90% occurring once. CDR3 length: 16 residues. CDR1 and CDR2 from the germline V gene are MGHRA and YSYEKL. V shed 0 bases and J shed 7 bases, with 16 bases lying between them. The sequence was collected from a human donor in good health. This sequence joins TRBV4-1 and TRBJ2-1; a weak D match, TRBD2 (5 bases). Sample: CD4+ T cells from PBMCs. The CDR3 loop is CASSQDVGSLYNEQFF. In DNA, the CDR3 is TGCGCCAGCAGCCAAGATGTGGGGAGTCTTTATAATGAGCAGTTCTTC.